Shown below are 7 T cell receptor beta chains from a single sample sequenced in a study of control samples from healthy donors and cancer patients. Repertoires were generated with immunoSEQ multiplex PCR, while TCRdb's copy carries only in-frame clones and drops some. Here the sample spans 100,000 to 150,000 clones, 90% being singletons. The sequenced material came from blood. These receptors were obtained from a man between 18 and 29 years old in good health.

The chain carries TRBV9 and TRBJ2-1; 8 nucleotides agree with TRBD2. Per the germline V gene, CDR1 is SGDLS and CDR2 is YYNGEE. V gave up 0 bases and J gave up 10 bases; unmatched junction bases: 9. The CDR3 is 15 residues long. The CDR3 DNA follows: TGTGCCAGCAGCGTAGGCTTTACGGGGGGGCCCGAGCAGTTCTTC. Encoded protein: CASSVGFTGGPEQFF.

As concerns this clone: Other DNA sequences within the sample encode an identical CDR3. The V gene is TRBV9, the J gene TRBJ1-1, with TRBD1 as a possible D gene (6 bases). Germline CDR1 and CDR2: SGDLS and YYNGEE. V dropped 3 bases and J dropped 5 bases, with 14 bases sitting between them. The CDR3 runs 14 residues. Here the CDR3 DNA reads TGTGCCAGCAGCGCCGCCGGGGGCGGGACTGAAGCTTTCTTT. This gives the protein CASSAAGGGTEAFF.

The chain carries TRBV19 and TRBJ1-5; TRBD1 matches 7 bases. V lost 3 bases to trimming and J lost 2 bases; unmatched junction nucleotides: 4. CDR1 LNHDA and CDR2 SQIVND come from the germline V gene (reference sequence). This CDR3 has 15 amino acids. CDR3 bases: TGTGCCAGTAGTATGAGGGGGCCGGGCAATCAGCCCCAGCATTTT. Its protein product is CASSMRGPGNQPQHF.

This chain links TRBV29-1 with TRBJ2-1, with D unresolved. Trimming stripped 7 bases from V and 3 bases from J, with 7 bases between. CDR1 is SQVTM and CDR2 is ANQGSEA in the germline V gene. This CDR3 has 11 amino acids. The CDR3 protein is CSAKGYNEQFF. In DNA form, the CDR3 reads TGCAGCGCCAAGGGCTACAATGAGCAGTTCTTC.

The chain employs TRBV25-1 and TRBJ2-2, with TRBD1 identical over 11 bases. The CDR3 sequence is 15 residues long. The germline CDR1 and CDR2 sequences are MGHDK and SYGVNS. V was pared by 7 bases and J by 6 bases, with 7 bases of the junction left unmatched. CDR3 in DNA: TGTGCCAGCACGCCCGGGACAGGGGGTCCCGGGGAGCTGTTTTTT. Protein product: CASTPGTGGPGELFF.

About this clone: Distinct nucleotide sequences in the sample also encode this CDR3. The rearrangement joins TRBV2 to TRBJ1-1, with 8 bases aligning to TRBD1. Germline V gene sequence: CDR1 SNHLY, CDR2 FYNNEI. CDR3 length equals 13 residues. Trimming cost V 6 bases and J 2 bases; bases outside gene matches: 2. The CDR3 coding sequence is TGTGCCAGCAGGACAGGGGTCAACACTGAAGCTTTCTTT. Translation: CASRTGVNTEAFF.

The chain recombines TRBV3-1 (or the pseudogene TRBV3-2) with TRBJ1-2; D not resolved. Germline CDR1 LGHDT, CDR2 YNNKEL (reference sequence). Trimming stripped 0 bases from V and 9 bases from J, with 14 bases between. The CDR3 length is 14 residues. DNA of the CDR3: TGTGCCAGCAGCCAAGAAGCCGGGGTTAGTCGCTACACCTTC. This sequence encodes CASSQEAGVSRYTF.